The T cell receptor beta chain described here comes from a study of blood T cell repertoires in COVID-19 (dated by TCRdb to the early 2020s). As for the study more broadly: Samples from collaborators originated in the United States, Italy and Spain and spanned both the acute and convalescent phases of COVID-19. The material from the prospective study consisted of cDNA or gDNA derived from T cells, B-cell-depleted T cells, or PBMCs. The sample metadata nearly always contained a de-identified subject ID, COVID-19 status, age in years and sex. A freely available public database, intended as a resource for researchers studying the immune response to SARS-CoV-2, is where the repertoires were released. Where HLA class I and class II types were available, the types were taken from metadata supplied by the sample provider, not from assay-based typing. Samples came from the ongoing ImmuneRACE study (first 160 participants) plus 1,254 subjects from 6 global collaborators. Deeply sampled blood TCRbeta repertoires from subjects exposed to, actively infected with, or recovered from COVID-19 were included in the dataset. The research as a whole found: The amount of clinical and demographic metadata varied by source and participant and was provided uncurated.

The immunoSEQ Assay, a bias-controlled multiplex PCR, was used to amplify TCRbeta CDR3 regions from genomic DNA. In the authors' own workflow: The number of nucleated cells in each sample was estimated by amplification of reference gene primers within the assay. Sequence reads were collapsed and filtered to measure the absolute abundance of every unique TCRbeta CDR3 rearrangement. For each sample, productive Simpson clonality was calculated as the square root of Simpson's diversity index across productive rearrangements. Held by TCRdb, this immuneACCESS table contains in-frame sequences only and omits some clones. Under half of the omission traces to an unresolved V gene where checked; the cause of the rest is unknown. The V and J calls and the clone size are those of that table, but D and trimming were determined from the DNA. This sample holds 50,000 to 60,000 clones; 90% were observed only once. The ten most abundant clones make up about 10% of the sample.

The collaborating institutions used their own protocols to collect whole blood in K2EDTA tubes. Collaborator samples were shipped for TCRbeta analysis as frozen whole blood, isolated PBMCs, or DNA extracted from either sample type. In the case of this clone: Which antigen it targets is not known. One base away there is no much larger clone; base qualities are not given.

Ends trimmed: V by 4 bases, J by 2 bases; bases unmatched to a gene: 8. CDR1 and CDR2 (SGHNT, YYREEE) derive from the germline V gene (reference sequence). CDR3 length: 15 amino acids, cysteine to phenylalanine. Of all the DNA, just the CDR3 is kept, 45 bases in frame from base 1. The sequenced sample was peripheral blood. The source of this sequence is a woman aged 80 or over with acute or convalescent COVID-19. The chain employs TRBV5-4 and TRBJ2-5, with TRBD1 matching 7 junction bases. This receptor carries the CDR3 CASSQQGWQQETQYF. In nucleotides, the sequence is TGTGCCAGCAGCCAACAGGGGTGGCAGCAAGAGACCCAGTACTTC.